Described below is a single T cell receptor beta chain sequence and its context. CDR3 size: 15 residues. In germline, CDR1 is KGHDR, CDR2 SFDVKD. The V gene lost 4 bases and the J gene lost 5 bases, with 15 bases spanning the gap. This sample was included in a study of blood T cell repertoires in COVID-19. The overall study: Acute and convalescent COVID-19 samples came from the United States, Italy and Spain.

Assay: immunoSEQ multiplex PCR; the TCRdb copy retains only in-frame clones and omits some. The sample carries some 120,000 clones, 84% recorded once. This chain uses TRBV24-1 with TRBJ2-3; maybe TRBD2 (7 bases). The TCR originated in a human donor in a cohort sampled during active COVID-19. Sequences were obtained from peripheral blood. CDR3 nucleotides: TGTGCCACCAGTGAAGGGGGGGGGCCATTAGATACGCAGTATTTT. It specifies CATSEGGGPLDTQYF.